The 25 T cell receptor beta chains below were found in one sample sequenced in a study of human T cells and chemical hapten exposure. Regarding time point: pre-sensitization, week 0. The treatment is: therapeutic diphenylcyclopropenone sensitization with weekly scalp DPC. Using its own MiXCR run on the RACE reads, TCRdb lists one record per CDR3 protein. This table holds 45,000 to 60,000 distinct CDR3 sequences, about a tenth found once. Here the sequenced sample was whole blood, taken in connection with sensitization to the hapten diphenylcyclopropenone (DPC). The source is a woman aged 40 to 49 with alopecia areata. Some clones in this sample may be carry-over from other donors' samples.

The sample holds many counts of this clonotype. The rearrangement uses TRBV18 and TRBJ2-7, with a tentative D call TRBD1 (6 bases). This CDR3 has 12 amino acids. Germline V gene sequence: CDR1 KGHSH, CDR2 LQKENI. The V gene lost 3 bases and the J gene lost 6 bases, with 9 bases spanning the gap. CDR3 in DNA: TGTGCCAGCTCACCGACAGGACCCGAGCAGTACTTC. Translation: CASSPTGPEQYF.

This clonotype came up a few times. The CDR3 DNA reads as TGTGCCAGCAGCCGAGACAGGGGGAGGAGTGAAAAACTGTTTTTT. Its protein is CASSRDRGRSEKLFF. The chain is built from TRBV12-3 or TRBV12-4 and TRBJ1-4; 9 bases agree with TRBD1. The length of the CDR3 is 15 residues. Unmatched junction bases numbered 9, after V lost 6 bases and J lost 7 bases.

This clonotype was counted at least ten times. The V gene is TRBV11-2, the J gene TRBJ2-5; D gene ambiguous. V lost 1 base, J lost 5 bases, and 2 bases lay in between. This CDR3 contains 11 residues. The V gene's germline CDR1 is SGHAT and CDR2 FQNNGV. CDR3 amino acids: CASSLGETQYF. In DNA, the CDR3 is TGTGCCAGCAGCTTAGGGGAGACCCAGTACTTC.

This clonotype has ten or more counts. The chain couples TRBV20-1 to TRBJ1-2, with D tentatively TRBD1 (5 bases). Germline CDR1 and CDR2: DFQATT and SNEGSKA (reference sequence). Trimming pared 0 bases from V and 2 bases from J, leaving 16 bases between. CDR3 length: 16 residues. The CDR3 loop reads CSARDRGRVLNYGYTF. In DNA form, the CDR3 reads TGCAGTGCTAGAGACAGAGGCAGGGTACTCAACTATGGCTACACCTTC.

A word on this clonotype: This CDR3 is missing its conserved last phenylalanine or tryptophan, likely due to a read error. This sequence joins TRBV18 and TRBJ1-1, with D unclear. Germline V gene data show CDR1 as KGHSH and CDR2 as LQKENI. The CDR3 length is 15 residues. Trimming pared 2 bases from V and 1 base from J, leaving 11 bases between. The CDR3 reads CASSPALVRNTEAFI. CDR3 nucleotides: TGTGCCAGCTCACCAGCTCTTGTAAGGAACACTGAAGCTTTCATT.

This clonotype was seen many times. In DNA, the CDR3 is TGTGCCAGCAAGTCTGCGGGGGGAGATACGCAGTATTTT. Its translation is CASKSAGGDTQYF. V and J are TRBV3-1 and TRBJ2-3; 8 positions match TRBD2. V dropped 7 bases and J dropped 5; count of bases not matched to a gene: 5. This CDR3 is built from 13 residues. Germline CDR1 LGHDT, CDR2 YNNKEL (reference sequence).

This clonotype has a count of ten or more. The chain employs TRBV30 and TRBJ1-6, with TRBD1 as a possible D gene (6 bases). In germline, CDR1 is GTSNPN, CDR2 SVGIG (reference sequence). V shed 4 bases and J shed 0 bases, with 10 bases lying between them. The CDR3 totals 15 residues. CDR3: CAWTGESSYNSPLHF. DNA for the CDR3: TGTGCCTGGACAGGGGAAAGCTCCTATAATTCACCCCTCCACTTT.

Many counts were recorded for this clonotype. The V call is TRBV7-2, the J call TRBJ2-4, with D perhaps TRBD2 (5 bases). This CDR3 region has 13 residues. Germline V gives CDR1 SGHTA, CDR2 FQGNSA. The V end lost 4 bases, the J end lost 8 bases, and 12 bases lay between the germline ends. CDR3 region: CASSWVNGDIQYF. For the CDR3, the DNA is TGTGCCAGCAGCTGGGTTAACGGGGACATTCAGTACTTC.

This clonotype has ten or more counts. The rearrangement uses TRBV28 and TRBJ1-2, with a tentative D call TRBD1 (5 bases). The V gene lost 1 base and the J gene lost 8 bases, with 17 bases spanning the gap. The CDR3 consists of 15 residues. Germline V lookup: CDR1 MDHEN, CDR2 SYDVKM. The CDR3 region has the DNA TGTGCCAGCAGTTTATCTGGAGGGGTAGTTTGGGGCTACACCTTC. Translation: CASSLSGGVVWGYTF.

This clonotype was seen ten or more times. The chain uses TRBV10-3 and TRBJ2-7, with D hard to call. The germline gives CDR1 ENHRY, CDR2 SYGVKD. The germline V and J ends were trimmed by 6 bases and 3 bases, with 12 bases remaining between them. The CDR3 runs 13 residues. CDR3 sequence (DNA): TGTGCCATCAGGGCGGACGGAGACTACGAGCAGTACTTC. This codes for CAIRADGDYEQYF.

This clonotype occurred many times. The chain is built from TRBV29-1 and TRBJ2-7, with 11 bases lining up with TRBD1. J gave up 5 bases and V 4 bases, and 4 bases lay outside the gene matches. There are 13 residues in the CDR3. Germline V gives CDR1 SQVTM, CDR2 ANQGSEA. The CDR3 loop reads CSVVGQGADEQYF. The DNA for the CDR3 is TGCAGCGTTGTCGGACAGGGGGCTGACGAGCAGTACTTC.

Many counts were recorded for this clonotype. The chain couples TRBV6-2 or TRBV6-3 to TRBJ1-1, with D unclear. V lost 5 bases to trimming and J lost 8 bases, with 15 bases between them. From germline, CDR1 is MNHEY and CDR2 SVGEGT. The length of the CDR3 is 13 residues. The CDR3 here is CASSLTQNREAFF. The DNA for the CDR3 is TGTGCCAGCAGTCTTACCCAGAACAGAGAAGCTTTCTTT.

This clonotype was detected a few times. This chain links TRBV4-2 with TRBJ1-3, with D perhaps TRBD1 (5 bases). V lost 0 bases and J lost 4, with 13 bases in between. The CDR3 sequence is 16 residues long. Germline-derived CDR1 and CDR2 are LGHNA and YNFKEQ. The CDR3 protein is CASSQDPGQGGNTIYF. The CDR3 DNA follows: TGTGCCAGCAGCCAAGACCCCGGCCAGGGCGGAAACACCATATATTTT.

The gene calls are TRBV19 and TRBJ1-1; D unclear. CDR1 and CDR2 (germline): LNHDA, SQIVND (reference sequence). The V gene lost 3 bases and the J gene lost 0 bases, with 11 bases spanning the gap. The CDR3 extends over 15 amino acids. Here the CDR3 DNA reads TGTGCCAGTAGTATTATAGGGAAAATGAACACTGAAGCTTTCTTT. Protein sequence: CASSIIGKMNTEAFF.

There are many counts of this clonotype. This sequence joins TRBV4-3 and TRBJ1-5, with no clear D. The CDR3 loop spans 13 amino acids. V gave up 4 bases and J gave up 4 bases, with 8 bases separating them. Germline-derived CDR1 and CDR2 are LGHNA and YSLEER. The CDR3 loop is CASSPNLNQPQHF. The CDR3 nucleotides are TGCGCCAGCAGCCCCAATCTGAATCAGCCCCAGCATTTT.

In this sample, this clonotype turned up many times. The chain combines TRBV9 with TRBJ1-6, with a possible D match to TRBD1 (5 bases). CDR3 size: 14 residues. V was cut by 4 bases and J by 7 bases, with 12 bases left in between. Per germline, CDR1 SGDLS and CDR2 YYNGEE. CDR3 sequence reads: CASSSGTVNSPLHF. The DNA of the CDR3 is TGTGCCAGCAGCTCCGGGACCGTAAATTCACCCCTCCACTTT.

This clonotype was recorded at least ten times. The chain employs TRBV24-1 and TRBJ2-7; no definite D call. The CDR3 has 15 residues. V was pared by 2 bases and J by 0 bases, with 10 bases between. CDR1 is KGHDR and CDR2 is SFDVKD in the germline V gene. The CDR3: CATSDSQSFSYEQYF. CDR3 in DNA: TGTGCCACCAGTGATTCACAGAGTTTCTCCTACGAGCAGTACTTC.

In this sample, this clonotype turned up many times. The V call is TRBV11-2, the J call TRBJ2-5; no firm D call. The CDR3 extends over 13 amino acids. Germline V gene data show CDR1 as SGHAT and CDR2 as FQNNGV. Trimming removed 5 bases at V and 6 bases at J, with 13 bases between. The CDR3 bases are TGTGCCAGCAGCCCGCCGGTGGGGAAGACCCAGTACTTC. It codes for CASSPPVGKTQYF.

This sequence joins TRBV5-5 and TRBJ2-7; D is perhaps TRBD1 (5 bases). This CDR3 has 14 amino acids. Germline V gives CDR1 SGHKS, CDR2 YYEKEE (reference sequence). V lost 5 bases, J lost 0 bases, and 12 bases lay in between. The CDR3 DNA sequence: TGTGCCAGCAGAACAGGAACGGACTCCTACGAGCAGTACTTC. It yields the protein CASRTGTDSYEQYF.

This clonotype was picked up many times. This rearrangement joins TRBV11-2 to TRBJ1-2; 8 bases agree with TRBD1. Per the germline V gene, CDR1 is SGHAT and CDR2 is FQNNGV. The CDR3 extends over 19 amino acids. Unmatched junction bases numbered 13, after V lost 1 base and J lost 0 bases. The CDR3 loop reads CASSLGGTGFGTSNYGYTF. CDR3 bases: TGTGCCAGCAGCTTAGGCGGGACAGGTTTTGGGACATCTAACTATGGCTACACCTTC.

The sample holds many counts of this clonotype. The CDR3 loop is CASSFYRGYGYTF. The CDR3 DNA reads as TGTGCCAGCAGTTTCTACAGGGGCTATGGCTACACCTTC. The chain recombines TRBV12-3 or TRBV12-4 with TRBJ1-2; 7 positions agree with TRBD1. J lost 4 bases, V lost 3 bases, and 2 bases had no gene match. CDR3 size: 13 residues.

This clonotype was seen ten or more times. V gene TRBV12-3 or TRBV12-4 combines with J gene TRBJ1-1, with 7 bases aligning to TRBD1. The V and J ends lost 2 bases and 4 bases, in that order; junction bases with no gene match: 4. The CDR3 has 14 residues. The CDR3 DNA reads TGTGCCAGCAGTTTACGGGCAGGGGGCACTGAAGCTTTCTTT. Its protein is CASSLRAGGTEAFF.

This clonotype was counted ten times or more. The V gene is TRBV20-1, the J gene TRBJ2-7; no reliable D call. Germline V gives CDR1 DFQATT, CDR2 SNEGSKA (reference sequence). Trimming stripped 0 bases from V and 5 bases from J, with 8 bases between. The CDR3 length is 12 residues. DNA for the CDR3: TGCAGTGCTAGAGATCAAGGTAACGAGCAGTACTTC. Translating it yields CSARDQGNEQYF.

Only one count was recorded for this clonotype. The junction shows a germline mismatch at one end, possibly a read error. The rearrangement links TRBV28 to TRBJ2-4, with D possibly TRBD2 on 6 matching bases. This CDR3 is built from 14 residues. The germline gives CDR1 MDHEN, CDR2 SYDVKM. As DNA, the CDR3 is TGTGCCAGCAGTTTAAAGGACTACAAAAACATTCAGTGCTTC. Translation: CASSLKDYKNIQCF.

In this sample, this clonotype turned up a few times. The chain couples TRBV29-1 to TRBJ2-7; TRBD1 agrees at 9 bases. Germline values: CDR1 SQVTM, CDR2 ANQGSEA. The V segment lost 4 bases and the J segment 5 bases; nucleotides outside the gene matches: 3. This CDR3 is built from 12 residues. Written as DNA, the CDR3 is TGCAGCGTTGCAGGGGACAGGGACGAGCAGTACTTC. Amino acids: CSVAGDRDEQYF.